These 27 T cell receptor beta chains originate from one sample sequenced in a study of neoadjuvant nivolumab and ipilimumab in lung cancer. The table came from immunoSEQ multiplex PCR; TCRdb's copy has only in-frame clones and leaves some out. The sample lists 26,000 or so clones, around 80% seen once, with around 5% in the top ten. The starting material was tumor tissue, obtained after neoadjuvant nivolumab, alone or with ipilimumab, at or shortly before surgery. The receptors here all came from an adult with non-small cell lung cancer.

This chain joins TRBV5-1 and TRBJ1-4; 11 bases are a match to TRBD1. Trimming took 7 bases from V and 7 from J; bases not matched to a gene: 9. This CDR3 is built from 15 residues. CDR1 and CDR2 from the germline V gene are SGHRS and YFSETQ. DNA of the CDR3: TGCGCCAGCCGCCGGGGACAGGGGGATGGTGAAAAACTGTTTTTT. Its translation: CASRRGQGDGEKLFF.

The chain recombines TRBV5-4 with TRBJ2-1; TRBD2 matches 11 bases. V shed 4 bases and J 1 base; nucleotides not matched to a gene: 7. CDR3 size: 17 residues. Germline values: CDR1 SGHNT, CDR2 YYREEE (reference sequence). CDR3 loop: CASSLATSGISYNEQFF. In DNA, the CDR3 is TGTGCCAGCAGCCTAGCGACTAGCGGGATATCCTACAATGAGCAGTTCTTC. Looking up the rest from reference TRBV5-4 and TRBJ2-1 gives the full variable domain: ETGVTQSPTHLIKTRGQQVTLRCSSQSGHNTVSWYQQALGQGPQFIFQYYREEENGRGNFPPRFSGLQFPNYSSELNVNALELDDSALYLCASSLATSGISYNEQFFGPGTRLTVL.

This chain connects TRBV30 to TRBJ2-1; 8 positions agree with TRBD2. The length of the CDR3 is 11 residues. The ends lost 7 bases at V and 8 bases at J; junction bases unmatched: 4. Germline assignment: CDR1 GTSNPN and CDR2 SVGIG (reference sequence). The CDR3 region is CASTGGDEQFF. The CDR3 DNA reads TGTGCCTCCACCGGGGGGGATGAGCAGTTCTTC.

V usage is TRBV11-2 and J usage is TRBJ2-3; D is perhaps TRBD2 (6 bases). The V end was cut by 7 bases, the J end by 1 base, with 15 bases between. The length of the CDR3 is 15 residues. Germline CDR1 reads SGHAT; CDR2 reads FQNNGV. This chain's CDR3 is CASNQLAGRTDTQYF. In DNA form, the CDR3 reads TGTGCCAGCAACCAACTGGCGGGGCGCACAGATACGCAGTATTTT.

The rearrangement joins TRBV7-6 to TRBJ2-7; 7 bases are a match to TRBD1. V trimming: 1 base; J trimming: 9 bases; junction bases outside the gene matches: 3. CDR3 length: 12 amino acids. Germline CDR1 reads SGHVS; CDR2 reads FNYEAQ. Here the CDR3 DNA reads TGTGCCAGCAGCTTAGGAGGGGGCGTGCAGTACTTC. This codes for CASSLGGGVQYF.

J is TRBJ1-2 and V is TRBV2; no definite D call. CDR3 length: 14 amino acids. The germline V and J ends were trimmed by 2 bases and 7 bases, with 14 bases remaining between them. The germline gives CDR1 SNHLY, CDR2 FYNNEI. CDR3 region: CASSESAGSGGYTF. The DNA of the CDR3 is TGTGCCAGCAGTGAATCTGCAGGATCTGGTGGCTACACCTTC.

This chain connects TRBV19 to TRBJ2-5; perhaps D is TRBD1 or TRBD2 (5 bases each). Germline-derived CDR1 and CDR2 are LNHDA and SQIVND (reference sequence). Trimming stripped 6 bases from V and 5 bases from J, with 28 bases between. The CDR3 extends over 18 amino acids. The CDR3 nucleotides are TGTGCCAGTAGCGTTACTAGGGGAATTAAGGGCATCGGGGAGACCCAGTACTTC. The encoded protein is CASSVTRGIKGIGETQYF.

The chain carries TRBV7-8 and TRBJ1-5; D is possibly TRBD1 (5 bases). Trimming shortened V by 7 bases and J by 4 bases, and 17 bases separated the two germline ends. The CDR3 has 15 residues. Germline V gene lookup returns CDR1 SGHVS and CDR2 FQNEAQ. CDR3 DNA: TGTGCCAGCAACCCCGATCGGGGGTGGAATCAGCCCCAGCATTTT. This encodes CASNPDRGWNQPQHF.

In its sample, this clone was seen a few times. The chain carries TRBV6-1 and TRBJ2-4; a weak D match, TRBD1 (6 bases). With 1 base removed from V and 12 bases from J, the gap between germline ends came to 16 bases. This CDR3 has 14 amino acids. Germline CDR1 reads MNHNS; CDR2 reads SASEGT. As DNA, the CDR3 is TGTGCCAGCAGTGAAGGGCGACAGGCAACAAATCAGTACTTC. As protein: CASSEGRQATNQYF.

The chain links TRBV5-1 to TRBJ2-3; 12 positions match TRBD2. In germline, CDR1 is SGHRS, CDR2 YFSETQ. The CDR3 is made up of 15 amino acids. With 7 bases clipped from V and 3 bases from J, the junction kept 6 bases outside the gene matches. CDR3 region: CASATTSGGTDTQYF. The CDR3 nucleotides read TGCGCCAGCGCTACTACTAGCGGGGGGACAGATACGCAGTATTTT.

CDR3 nucleotide sequence: TGTGCCAGCAGGGTCGCGGCCGGCCAACATTATAGCAATCAGCCCCAGCATTTT. It specifies CASRVAAGQHYSNQPQHF. This chain joins TRBV27 and TRBJ1-5; D remains unclear. CDR1 and CDR2 (germline): MNHEY, SMNVEV (reference sequence). The CDR3 has 18 amino acids. V shed 6 bases and J shed 0 bases, with 21 bases lying between them.

The chain links TRBV5-1 to TRBJ2-7; 7 bases are shared with TRBD1. The germline gives CDR1 SGHRS, CDR2 YFSETQ. The V and J ends lost 0 bases and 2 bases, in that order; junction bases with no gene match: 2. This CDR3 comprises 14 residues. The CDR3 spells CASSLEGTAYEQYF. CDR3 DNA sequence: TGCGCCAGCAGCTTGGAAGGGACAGCCTACGAGCAGTACTTC.

J is TRBJ2-5 and V is TRBV30; D call uncertain. V shed 3 bases and J shed 1 base, with 6 bases lying between them. CDR3 length: 12 residues. CDR1 is GTSNPN and CDR2 is SVGIG in the germline V gene (reference sequence). The CDR3 sequence: CAWRETQETQYF. The CDR3 DNA reads TGTGCCTGGAGGGAGACCCAAGAGACCCAGTACTTC.

This chain uses TRBV19 with TRBJ2-3; D unresolved. Trimming left V 2 bases short and J 2 bases short, with 8 bases between. The CDR3 is 14 amino acids. The V gene's germline CDR1 is LNHDA and CDR2 SQIVND (reference sequence). This CDR3 reads CASSIIANTDTQYF. As DNA, the CDR3 is TGTGCCAGTAGTATAATCGCCAACACAGATACGCAGTATTTT.

The chain couples TRBV18 to TRBJ2-2; D is unresolved. Trimming left V 3 bases short and J 6 bases short, with 8 bases between. CDR1 and CDR2 (germline): KGHSH, LQKENI. The CDR3 sequence is 13 residues long. CDR3 bases: TGTGCCAGCTCACCTGGGGTCCCCGGGGAGCTGTTTTTT. Amino acids: CASSPGVPGELFF.

This clone has only one observation. This chain connects TRBV7-9 to TRBJ1-2; D gene unclear. This CDR3 contains 14 residues. Per germline, CDR1 SEHNR and CDR2 FQNEAQ (reference sequence). The germline V and J ends were trimmed by 5 bases and 4 bases, with 14 bases remaining between them. CDR3 DNA: TGTGCCAGCAGCCCCCCGGACCTGCTCTATGGCTACACCTTC. This codes for CASSPPDLLYGYTF.

As to this clone: The sample carries other DNA sequences with the same CDR3. The rearrangement links TRBV11-2 to TRBJ1-4; 10 bases match TRBD1. V trimming: 5 bases; J trimming: 8 bases; junction bases outside the gene matches: 5. The CDR3 loop spans 14 amino acids. Germline V gives CDR1 SGHAT, CDR2 FQNNGV. The CDR3 here is CASSPGQGDEKLFF. As DNA, the CDR3 is TGTGCCAGCAGCCCCGGACAGGGGGACGAAAAACTGTTTTTT. Drawing the rest from reference TRBV11-2 and TRBJ1-4, the complete variable domain is EAGVAQSPRYKIIEKRQSVAFWCNPISGHATLYWYQQILGQGPKLLIQFQNNGVVDDSQLPKDRFSAERLKGVDSTLKIQPAKLEDSAVYLCASSPGQGDEKLFFGSGTQLSVL.

J is TRBJ1-5 and V is TRBV2; possibly TRBD1 for D (6 bases). The CDR3 has 14 residues. CDR1 is SNHLY, CDR2 FYNNEI, per germline. Between the trimmed V and J ends, which lost 4 bases and 5 bases, there was a span of 12 bases. The DNA for the CDR3 is TGTGCCAGCAGTGTCGAGACAGGTGATCAGCCCCAGCATTTT. It specifies CASSVETGDQPQHF.

This sequence joins TRBV19 and TRBJ2-3; D remains ambiguous. In germline, CDR1 is LNHDA, CDR2 SQIVND (reference sequence). This CDR3 contains 13 residues. V was clipped by 1 base and J by 4 bases, with 6 bases between them. The CDR3 sequence: CASSIGLADTQYF. The CDR3 DNA reads TGTGCCAGTAGTATAGGGTTGGCAGATACGCAGTATTTT.

This clone was observed once. V is TRBV5-1 and J is TRBJ2-1; 9 bases line up with TRBD1. This CDR3 is built from 14 residues. Trimming took 4 bases from V and 7 from J; bases not matched to a gene: 6. The germline gives CDR1 SGHRS, CDR2 YFSETQ. CDR3 protein: CASSAGQGENEQFF. The CDR3 DNA follows: TGCGCCAGCAGCGCGGGACAGGGCGAGAATGAGCAGTTCTTC. Full variable domain (rest looked up from reference TRBV5-1 and TRBJ2-1): KAGVTQTPRYLIKTRGQQVTLSCSPISGHRSVSWYQQTPGQGLQFLFEYFSETQRNKGNFPGRFSGRQFSNSRSEMNVSTLELGDSALYLCASSAGQGENEQFFGPGTRLTVL.

This rearrangement joins TRBV11-3 to TRBJ2-1; a possible D gene is TRBD2 (7 bases). Trimming stripped 4 bases from V and 0 bases from J, with 13 bases between. The CDR3 contains 16 residues. Germline CDR1 is SGHNT and CDR2 is YENEEA. The CDR3 DNA sequence: TGTGCCAGCAGCTGGGGCGGGGGCGACTCCTACAATGAGCAGTTCTTC. This gives the protein CASSWGGGDSYNEQFF.

The chain joins TRBV30 to TRBJ1-1, with TRBD1 as a possible D gene (5 bases). Germline V gives CDR1 GTSNPN, CDR2 SVGIG (reference sequence). The CDR3 is made up of 16 amino acids. Trimming left V 5 bases short and J 4 bases short, with 23 bases between. The CDR3 region is CAWGDSRTGWGTEAFF. The CDR3 DNA is TGTGCCTGGGGAGACAGCAGAACAGGATGGGGCACTGAAGCTTTCTTT.

This chain uses TRBV5-1 with TRBJ1-1, with D perhaps matching TRBD1 (5 bases). CDR3 length equals 14 residues. V lost 3 bases and J 0 bases, leaving 9 bases between the germline ends. Germline V gene lookup returns CDR1 SGHRS and CDR2 YFSETQ. CDR3 nucleotide sequence: TGCGCCAGCAGCTATGACAGCTTGAACACTGAAGCTTTCTTT. It is translated as CASSYDSLNTEAFF.

The V call is TRBV30, the J call TRBJ1-2, with D uncertain. V shed 5 bases and J shed 8 bases, with 9 bases lying between them. The CDR3 consists of 10 residues. Germline CDR1 GTSNPN, CDR2 SVGIG (reference sequence). The CDR3: CAWEDVGYTF. The CDR3 region has the DNA TGTGCCTGGGAGGACGTCGGCTACACCTTC. Full variable domain (rest looked up from reference TRBV30 and TRBJ1-2): SQTIHQWPATLVQPVGSPLSLECTVEGTSNPNLYWYRQAAGRGLQLLFYSVGIGQISSEVPQNLSASRPQDRQFILSSKKLLLSDSGFYLCAWEDVGYTFGSGTRLTVV.

This chain uses TRBV11-2 with TRBJ2-3; unclear D gene. The germline gives CDR1 SGHAT, CDR2 FQNNGV. V was cut by 4 bases and J by 2 bases, with 10 bases left in between. This CDR3 contains 14 residues. CDR3 DNA: TGTGCCAGCAGCTCTGGGGTAGACACAGATACGCAGTATTTT. Its protein is CASSSGVDTDTQYF.

V and J are TRBV5-1 and TRBJ2-2; weak D call: TRBD1 (6 bases). Trimming left V 0 bases short and J 3 bases short, with 12 bases between. This CDR3 region has 16 residues. Germline V gene lookup returns CDR1 SGHRS and CDR2 YFSETQ. The CDR3 DNA is TGCGCCAGCAGCTTGGGTCCACAGGGCGACACCGGGGAGCTGTTTTTT. Its translation is CASSLGPQGDTGELFF.

This chain joins TRBV7-6 and TRBJ2-7; the match to TRBD1 covers 7 bases. The junction had 2 bases not matched to a gene; V was cut back by 0 bases and J by 6 bases. CDR3 length equals 13 residues. The V gene's germline CDR1 is SGHVS and CDR2 FNYEAQ. CDR3 sequence: CASSLAGQFEQYF. Written as DNA, the CDR3 is TGTGCCAGCAGCTTAGCGGGACAGTTCGAGCAGTACTTC.